A single sample is the source of the 25 T cell receptor beta chains below, sequenced in a study of molecular identifiers for immune sequencing clone quantification. TCRdb fed the PCR reads into MiXCR, producing one record per CDR3 protein. The sample lists 80,000 to 95,000 distinct CDR3 sequences; over 15% were seen once. Sequenced sample: naive CD8+ T cells from blood, with Jurkat cell RNA spiked in. Regarding subset: FACS-sorted CD8+CD4-CCR7+CD45RA+ naive T cells. These receptors originate from a human donor in good health. Some libraries in this study had Jurkat cell RNA spiked in.

This clonotype appeared once. This could be a read error, since a much larger clone is one nucleotide away. A read error is likely, as this CDR3 ends without the conserved phenylalanine or tryptophan. The rearrangement uses TRBV20-1 and TRBJ2-5; 7 nucleotides align to TRBD2. The CDR3 length is 15 residues. The germline CDR1 and CDR2 sequences are DFQATT and SNEGSKA (reference sequence). The V gene end was trimmed by 0 bases and the J gene end by 2 bases; junction bases not matched to a gene: 6. This chain's CDR3 is CSAREGGGLQETQYL. In DNA form, the CDR3 reads TGCAGTGCTAGAGAGGGGGGGGGACTACAAGAGACCCAGTACCTC.

In its sample, this clonotype was seen many times. This chain links TRBV20-1 with TRBJ2-3, with D maybe TRBD2 (5 bases). Trimming left V 6 bases short and J 0 bases short, with 16 bases between. CDR3 length: 15 amino acids. Germline CDR1 reads DFQATT; CDR2 reads SNEGSKA (reference sequence). This CDR3 reads CSATPFSGSTDTQYF. DNA for the CDR3: TGCAGTGCGACCCCCTTTTCGGGGAGCACAGATACGCAGTATTTT.

This clonotype was seen repeatedly, ten times or more. The chain couples TRBV12-3 or TRBV12-4 to TRBJ2-3, with 7 bases lining up with TRBD2. V was clipped by 3 bases and J by 6 bases; unmatched bases: 3. This CDR3 has 13 residues. CDR3: CASSFAGADTQYF. The CDR3 DNA is TGTGCCAGCAGTTTCGCGGGAGCTGATACGCAGTATTTT.

This clonotype was seen ten or more times. The CDR3 nucleotides read TGTGCCAGCAGTGTAGCCTACGAGCAGTACTTC. Its protein product is CASSVAYEQYF. This chain joins TRBV25-1 and TRBJ2-7; D call uncertain. CDR1 is MGHDK and CDR2 is SYGVNS in the germline V gene. This CDR3 region has 11 residues. V lost 4 bases, J lost 2 bases, and 3 bases lay in between.

As regards this clonotype: A much bigger clone sits one base away, suggesting this may be a read error. This sequence joins TRBV6-5 and TRBJ2-1; D remains unclear. CDR1 MNHEY and CDR2 SVGAGI come from the germline V gene. This CDR3 is 11 amino acids long. CDR3 DNA: TGTGCCAGCACCAGGAGTAATGAGCAGTCCTTC. It specifies CASTRSNEQSF.

The sample holds many counts of this clonotype. This chain links TRBV30 with TRBJ1-5; D uncertain. The CDR3 is 11 residues long. V was cut by 5 bases and J by 4 bases, with 6 bases left in between. Looked up from germline, CDR1 is GTSNPN and CDR2 is SVGIG (reference sequence). The CDR3 protein is CAWGENQPQHF. The CDR3 nucleotides are TGTGCCTGGGGGGAAAATCAGCCCCAGCATTTT. The whole variable domain, remainder taken from reference TRBV30 and TRBJ1-5, is SQTIHQWPATLVQPVGSPLSLECTVEGTSNPNLYWYRQAAGRGLQLLFYSVGIGQISSEVPQNLSASRPQDRQFILSSKKLLLSDSGFYLCAWGENQPQHFGDGTRLSIL.

This clonotype was picked up many times. The V gene is TRBV7-9, the J gene TRBJ2-5; D not resolved. The CDR3 spans 16 residues. V lost 4 bases to trimming and J lost 4 bases, with 19 bases between them. Germline V gives CDR1 SEHNR, CDR2 FQNEAQ (reference sequence). As DNA, the CDR3 is TGTGCCAGCAGCTACGAGCTTCATGATTGGCGAGAGACCCAGTACTTC. This translates into CASSYELHDWRETQYF.

In its sample, this clonotype was seen many times. The chain is built from TRBV7-9 and TRBJ2-5, with 10 bases matching TRBD2. V trimming: 3 bases; J trimming: 5 bases; junction bases outside the gene matches: 9. Germline CDR1 is SEHNR and CDR2 is FQNEAQ (reference sequence). The CDR3 loop spans 16 amino acids. CDR3 DNA sequence: TGTGCCAGCAGCTTGTCCAGCGGGAGGGCCGGTGAGACCCAGTACTTC. It is translated as CASSLSSGRAGETQYF.

This clonotype was found many times. The chain has TRBV7-9 and TRBJ2-7; D call uncertain. The germline V and J ends were trimmed by 7 bases and 0 bases, with 10 bases remaining between them. Germline V gene sequence: CDR1 SEHNR, CDR2 FQNEAQ (reference sequence). This CDR3 has 13 residues. As DNA, the CDR3 is TGTGCCAGCACACCCCCTGGCTCCTACGAGCAGTACTTC. Translating it yields CASTPPGSYEQYF.

This clonotype appeared many times. This chain connects TRBV10-3 to TRBJ2-3; 8 bases align to TRBD1. The germline gives CDR1 ENHRY, CDR2 SYGVKD. The CDR3 has 15 residues. Trimming removed 3 bases from V and 2 bases from J; junction bases left unmatched: 4. The CDR3 DNA reads TGTGCCATCAGTGAAAGGACAGGGTACACAGATACGCAGTATTTT. The encoded protein is CAISERTGYTDTQYF.

This clonotype has at least ten counts. The rearrangement links TRBV10-3 to TRBJ2-3; D ambiguous. CDR3 length equals 14 residues. The ends were cut back, 7 bases at V and 5 bases at J, with 16 bases in the middle. Germline assignment: CDR1 ENHRY and CDR2 SYGVKD. The CDR3 coding sequence is TGTGCCATCACCGCTGGGTTGAATCAAGATACGCAGTATTTT. Translation gives CAITAGLNQDTQYF.

At least ten counts were recorded for this clonotype. This sequence joins TRBV2 and TRBJ2-3, with D uncertain. Germline V lookup: CDR1 SNHLY, CDR2 FYNNEI. CDR3 size: 13 residues. The V end lost 2 bases, the J end lost 4 bases, and 7 bases lay between the germline ends. CDR3 protein: CASSESDADTQYF. CDR3 coding DNA: TGTGCCAGCAGTGAATCGGACGCAGATACGCAGTATTTT.

This clonotype was seen ten or more times. The chain employs TRBV7-9 and TRBJ1-1; 9 bases line up with TRBD1. This CDR3 has 15 residues. In germline, CDR1 is SEHNR, CDR2 FQNEAQ (reference sequence). J lost 0 bases, V lost 4 bases, and 3 bases had no gene match. Here the CDR3 DNA reads TGTGCCAGCAGCTCCGGGACAGGGCTGAACACTGAAGCTTTCTTT. It specifies CASSSGTGLNTEAFF. The variable domain in full, with the rest retrieved from reference TRBV7-9 and TRBJ1-1, is DTGVSQNPRHKITKRGQNVTFRCDPISEHNRLYWYRQTLGQGPEFLTYFQNEAQLEKSRLLSDRFSAERPKGSFSTLEIQRTEQGDSAMYLCASSSGTGLNTEAFFGQGTRLTVV.

This clonotype was detected ten times or more. The chain carries TRBV4-1 and TRBJ1-1, with D possibly TRBD1 on 5 matching bases. Trimming removed 3 bases at V and 0 bases at J, with 14 bases between. The CDR3 length is 16 residues. The germline gives CDR1 MGHRA, CDR2 YSYEKL. CDR3: CASSHHAGPVNTEAFF. CDR3 nucleotide sequence: TGCGCCAGCAGCCATCATGCAGGGCCCGTGAACACTGAAGCTTTCTTT.

Comment on this clonotype: A read error may produce the germline difference seen at one junction end. The chain combines TRBV23-1 with TRBJ2-7, with D possibly being TRBD1 or TRBD2 (5 bases each). TRBV23-1 is flagged as an ORF with uncertain function. The CDR3 has 15 residues. Here the CDR3 DNA reads TGCACCAGCAGTCAATCGGGGCAGTCCTCCTACGAGCAGTACTTC. It is translated as CTSSQSGQSSYEQYF.

This clonotype came up a few times. Just one base apart from a much larger clone, this may be a read error. The chain carries TRBV25-1 and TRBJ2-1, with a weak D call TRBD1 (6 bases). The CDR3 is 15 residues long. Germline V gives CDR1 MGHDK, CDR2 SYGVNS. CDR3 region: CASSKLTGNYNGQFF. DNA for the CDR3: TGTGCCAGCAGTAAACTAACAGGGAATTACAATGGGCAGTTCTTC.

This clonotype was found many times. This chain connects TRBV19 to TRBJ2-2; D remains unclear. CDR1 and CDR2 from the germline V gene are LNHDA and SQIVND (reference sequence). The V end lost 3 bases, the J end lost 5 bases, and 7 bases lay between the germline ends. This CDR3 spans 13 amino acids. CDR3 amino acids: CASSIRGTGELFF. The CDR3, as DNA: TGTGCCAGTAGTATTAGAGGTACCGGGGAGCTGTTTTTT.

As to this clonotype: One base away lies a much larger clone, so this may be a sequencing read error. V gene TRBV12-3 or TRBV12-4 combines with J gene TRBJ2-1, with D possibly being TRBD2 (5 bases). The CDR3 is 14 amino acids. This CDR3 reads CASTGLAVHNEQSF. The CDR3 DNA sequence: TGTGCCAGCACCGGACTGGCGGTCCACAATGAGCAGTCCTTC.

About this clonotype: A much more abundant neighbour one base away suggests this may be a read error. J is TRBJ2-1 and V is TRBV7-6; D unresolved. This CDR3 region has 13 residues. Germline V gene lookup returns CDR1 SGHVS and CDR2 FNYEAQ. The V and J ends lost 11 bases and 9 bases respectively, with 20 bases between them. The CDR3 spells CAGVPLERGEQFF. The CDR3 coding sequence is TGTGCCGGCGTCCCTTTGGAACGCGGTGAGCAGTTCTTC.

In this sample, this clonotype turned up a few times. Just one base apart from a much larger clone, this may be a read error. The chain combines TRBV6-5 with TRBJ1-5, with a possible D match to TRBD1 (6 bases). The germline V gene encodes CDR1 MNHEY and CDR2 SVGAGI. This CDR3 is 15 amino acids long. V lost 6 bases and J lost 4, with 16 bases in between. This CDR3 is CASSLGRGWNQPQHF. The CDR3 bases are TGTGCCAGCAGCCTCGGCAGGGGCTGGAATCAGCCCCAGCATTTT.

In the case of this clonotype: A much larger clone differs by one base, so this may be a read error. The rearrangement uses TRBV29-1 and TRBJ2-7; D is tentatively TRBD1 or TRBD2 (5 bases each). There are 13 residues in the CDR3. Germline CDR1 SQVTM, CDR2 ANQGSEA. In DNA form, the CDR3 reads TGCAGCGTTGTGGGGCAGGGATGGGACGAGCGGTACTTC. This translates into CSVVGQGWDERYF.

There are many counts of this clonotype. J is TRBJ1-1 and V is TRBV28; D unclear. This CDR3 has 10 amino acids. In germline, CDR1 is MDHEN, CDR2 SYDVKM. Between the trimmed V and J ends, which lost 6 bases and 5 bases, there was a span of 4 bases. The CDR3 is CASRGTEAFF. The DNA of the CDR3 is TGTGCCAGCAGAGGGACTGAAGCTTTCTTT.

Comment on this clonotype: A read error may explain this, as a much larger clone is one base away. The V call is TRBV7-9, the J call TRBJ2-7; no definite D call. The CDR3 totals 13 residues. Per germline, CDR1 SEHNR and CDR2 FQNEAQ (reference sequence). The CDR3 reads CASNLAVAPEQYF. The CDR3 DNA reads TGTGCCAGCAACTTAGCTGTGGCCCCCGAGCAGTACTTC. Using reference TRBV7-9 and TRBJ2-7 for the parts outside the CDR3, the full variable domain is DTGVSQNPRHKITKRGQNVTFRCDPISEHNRLYWYRQTLGQGPEFLTYFQNEAQLEKSRLLSDRFSAERPKGSFSTLEIQRTEQGDSAMYLCASNLAVAPEQYFGPGTRLTVT.

The chain joins TRBV3-1 to TRBJ2-7; 12 positions match TRBD2. Per the germline V gene, CDR1 is LGHDT and CDR2 is YNNKEL (reference sequence). The CDR3 extends over 18 amino acids. Trimming cost V 4 bases and J 6 bases; bases outside gene matches: 16. The CDR3 nucleotides read TGTGCCAGCAGCCCGAAGAGCTGGACTAGCGGGACCCTCTCCGAGCAGTACTTC. It codes for CASSPKSWTSGTLSEQYF.

This chain joins TRBV4-3 and TRBJ1-3, with D uncertain. The CDR3 runs 16 residues. Germline V CDR1 and CDR2: LGHNA, YSLEER. Trimming took off 0 bases at V and 2 bases at J, with 11 bases between the two ends. Written as DNA, the CDR3 is TGCGCCAGCAGCCAAGAGGTCGAGTCCGCTGGAAACACCATATATTTT. Its translation is CASSQEVESAGNTIYF.